A selection of T cell receptor beta chains follows, all from one sample in a study of regulatory T cells in long-lasting Graves disease. TCRdb reprocessed the multiplex PCR reads with MiXCR, giving one entry per CDR3 protein. Here the sample spans fewer than 650,000 distinct CDR3 sequences, roughly 15% being singletons. This same sample was also taken into another study, of T cells in Graves' hyperthyroidism and ophthalmopathy.

The specimen comprised peripheral blood mononuclear cells (PBMCs), sampled at new diagnosis, from a patient treated with antithyroid drugs. These receptors came from a woman aged 25-40 years with Graves disease. The CDR3 runs from the conserved cysteine through the conserved F or W. A D gene is named only where the DNA matches it firmly. Only some rows state a clone size, as once, few, many or a class for expanded clones.

d_gene	len	abundance	v_gene	j_gene	CDR3nt	CDR3aa
-	13	-	TRBV28	TRBJ2-7	TGTGCCAGCAGTTTTCCGGGGTCTACCGAGCAGTACTTC	CASSFPGSTEQYF
-	14	-	TRBV10-3	TRBJ2-3	TGTGCCATCAAAGGGGCGGAATCCACAGATACGCAGTATTTT	CAIKGAESTDTQYF
-	11	-	TRBV30	TRBJ2-7	TGTGCCTGGAAATGGGTTGACGAGCAGTACTTC	CAWKWVDEQYF
-	14	many	TRBV28	TRBJ2-5	TGTGCCAGCAGTTTGTCTCTAGCGCAAGAGACCCAGTACTTC	CASSLSLAQETQYF
-	13	-	TRBV5-1	TRBJ1-3	TGCGCCAGCAGCTTGGAGGTCGGGGACACCATATATTTT	CASSLEVGDTIYF
-	11	few	TRBV10-3	TRBJ2-1	TGTGCCATCAGTGCGAACAATGAGCAGTTCTTC	CAISANNEQFF
-	16	many	TRBV28	TRBJ1-1	TGTGCCAGCAGCCCACAGGGAGCCGGTACGTCCACTGAAGCTTTCTTT	CASSPQGAGTSTEAFF
TRBD2	15	-	TRBV7-2	TRBJ2-1	TGTGCCAGCAGCCGGGGACTAGCGGGAGCAAATGAGCAGTTCTTC	CASSRGLAGANEQFF
-	15	-	TRBV4-1	TRBJ1-4	TGCGCCAGCAGCCAATCTGGGGATCTAAATGAAAAACTGTTTTTT	CASSQSGDLNEKLFF
-	14	many	TRBV2	TRBJ1-1	TGTGCCAGCAGTGAGCTGATAATGAACACTGAAGCTTTCTTT	CASSELIMNTEAFF
TRBD1	16	-	TRBV19	TRBJ1-5	TGTGCCAGCCGGGACAGGGGGCTTGCGGGCGATCAGCCCCAGCATTTT	CASRDRGLAGDQPQHF
TRBD2	18	many	TRBV27	TRBJ2-1	TGTGCCAGCAACCAGACCCCGGGACTAGCGGGACCCTACAATGAGCAGTTCTTC	CASNQTPGLAGPYNEQFF
TRBD2	18	few	TRBV3-1	TRBJ2-3	TGTGCCAGCAGCCAAGCCTTAGCGGGAGGGCTGTACCCAGATACGCAGTATTTT	CASSQALAGGLYPDTQYF
TRBD1	17	many	TRBV12-3/TRBV12-4	TRBJ1-5	TGTGCCAGCAGGGGCGGGGGACAGGGGGCTTTCAATCAGCCCCAGCATTTT	CASRGGGQGAFNQPQHF